These T cell receptor beta chains were read from a single sample in a study of blood T cell repertoires in COVID-19. The repertoire was sequenced with immunoSEQ multiplex PCR; TCRdb's copy has only in-frame clones and lacks some. This table holds about 200,000 clones, roughly 80% found once. The sequenced sample was peripheral blood. The receptor source for this set is a human donor in a cohort sampled during active COVID-19. The conserved cysteine and the conserved F or W are not part of the CDR3 here. Fields, in order: J gene, V gene, CDR3 protein.

TRBJ2-1 | TRBV19 | ASRPHIAGGTRNEQF
TRBJ1-1 | TRBV5-1 | ASSGGPQGARTEAF
TRBJ2-7 | TRBV4-3 | ASSQDYGFSYEQY
TRBJ2-3 | TRBV19 | ATSNEDRVTDTQY
TRBJ2-1 | TRBV10-2 | ASSESRTSGTGQF
TRBJ2-1 | TRBV19 | ASSIGNSGGSYNEQF
TRBJ2-1 | TRBV28 | ASSLMTLRNEQF
TRBJ2-1 | TRBV18 | ASSWAGGPYNEQF
TRBJ2-7 | TRBV7-2 | ASSLVQGNSYEQY
TRBJ2-7 | TRBV9 | ASSAGGSSEQY
TRBJ2-7 | TRBV11-2 | ASSSGYSLYEQY
TRBJ2-7 | TRBV7-2 | ASSWTSGPYEQY
TRBJ1-2 | TRBV9 | ASSVGGQGNRGYT
TRBJ2-6 | TRBV3-1/TRBV3-2 | ASSHLILTGSTSGANVLT
TRBJ1-1 | TRBV11-1 | ASSLAGWEAF
TRBJ2-3 | TRBV7-6 | ASSTRTSGPTDTQY
TRBJ2-1 | TRBV5-1 | ASSFKAGVAHNEQF
TRBJ2-7 | TRBV4-1 | ASSQDLTSGSGREQY
TRBJ1-1 | TRBV7-3 | ASSREGTGNTEAF
TRBJ2-7 | TRBV5-1 | ASSLTSGRFNEQY
TRBJ2-1 | TRBV5-1 | ASTKPGGSSYNEQF
TRBJ1-2 | TRBV6-2/TRBV6-3 | ASSYRTVGYT
TRBJ2-7 | TRBV27 | ASNRRREGNEQY
TRBJ2-7 | TRBV7-9 | ASSSGLAGREQY
TRBJ2-7 | TRBV28 | ASSLAGGRSYEQY
TRBJ2-3 | TRBV25-1 | ASSDSTGPPDTQY
TRBJ1-1 | TRBV16 | ASSQSSEREAF
TRBJ1-5 | TRBV5-5 | ASSLAPDRVGQPQH
TRBJ2-2 | TRBV6-5 | ASKGTDHTGELF
TRBJ2-1 | TRBV4-1 | ASSQVGGYEQF
TRBJ1-6 | TRBV28 | ASSSPRTLPSLH
TRBJ1-2 | TRBV5-4 | ASSAQGGDGYT
TRBJ1-1 | TRBV6-1 | ASSERGRTEGTEAF
TRBJ2-7 | TRBV18 | ASSPVEKIYEQY
TRBJ2-1 | TRBV7-9 | ASSLVTGQGYNEQF
TRBJ2-7 | TRBV30 | ACHGAPYEQY
TRBJ2-1 | TRBV4-2 | ASSLTRTSGINEQF
TRBJ2-7 | TRBV7-2 | ASSPRVAGSYEQY
TRBJ2-3 | TRBV7-3 | ASSPHGTSSTDTQY
TRBJ2-7 | TRBV5-6 | ASSIGTSPIYEQY
TRBJ1-1 | TRBV5-1 | ASKSEMNTEAF
TRBJ2-7 | TRBV7-9 | ASRKQGFEEQY
TRBJ1-5 | TRBV28 | ASRLPQGDSNQPQH
TRBJ2-7 | TRBV12-5 | ASGTGSGEQY
TRBJ1-2 | TRBV7-9 | ASSLRTTNANYGYT
TRBJ1-5 | TRBV27 | ASSPRTGMDQPQH
TRBJ1-1 | TRBV28 | ASAPWAGAEAF
TRBJ2-5 | TRBV7-9 | ASSGIGLAGPPQY
TRBJ2-7 | TRBV29-1 | SGTASGEQY
TRBJ2-3 | TRBV6-5 | ASTRDRGTDTQY
TRBJ2-1 | TRBV24-1 | ATVASGSGGEQF
TRBJ2-1 | TRBV28 | ASSIAGGTVNEQF
TRBJ1-5 | TRBV28 | AGQSGGESQPQH
TRBJ1-4 | TRBV28 | ASSFRDTKLF
TRBJ2-7 | TRBV4-3 | ASSQGTQRTSGSYEQY
TRBJ2-7 | TRBV4-2 | ASSLDRGSSYEQY
TRBJ1-2 | TRBV4-3 | ASSQPGTGDGYGYT
TRBJ2-2 | TRBV18 | ASTSGEGPNTGELF
TRBJ2-7 | TRBV6-6 | ASIPGGLGEQY
TRBJ2-1 | TRBV3-1/TRBV3-2 | ASKVSGKSYNEQF